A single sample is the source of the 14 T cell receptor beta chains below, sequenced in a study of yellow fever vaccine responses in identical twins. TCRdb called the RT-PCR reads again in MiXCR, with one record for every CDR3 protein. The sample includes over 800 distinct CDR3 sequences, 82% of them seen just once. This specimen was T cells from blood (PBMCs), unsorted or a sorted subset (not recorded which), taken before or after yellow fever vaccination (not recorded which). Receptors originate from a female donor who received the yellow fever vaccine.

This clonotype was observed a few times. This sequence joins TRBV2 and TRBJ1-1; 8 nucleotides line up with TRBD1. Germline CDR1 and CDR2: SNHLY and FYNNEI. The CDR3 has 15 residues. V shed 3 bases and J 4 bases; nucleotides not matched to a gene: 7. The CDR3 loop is CASSDGTGHTTEAFF. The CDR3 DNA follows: TGTGCCAGCAGTGATGGGACAGGTCACACCACTGAAGCTTTCTTT.

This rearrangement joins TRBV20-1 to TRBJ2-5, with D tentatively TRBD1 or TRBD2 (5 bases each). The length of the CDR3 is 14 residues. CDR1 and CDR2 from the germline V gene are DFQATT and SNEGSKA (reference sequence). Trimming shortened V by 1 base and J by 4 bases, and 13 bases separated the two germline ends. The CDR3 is CSARVGDHLETQYF. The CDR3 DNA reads TGCAGTGCTAGAGTGGGGGACCACTTAGAGACCCAGTACTTC.

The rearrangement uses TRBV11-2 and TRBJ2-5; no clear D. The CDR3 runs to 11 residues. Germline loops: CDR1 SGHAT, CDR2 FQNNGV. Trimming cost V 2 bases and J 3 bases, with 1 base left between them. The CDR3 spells CASSLKETQYF. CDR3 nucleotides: TGTGCCAGCAGCTTAAAAGAGACCCAGTACTTC.

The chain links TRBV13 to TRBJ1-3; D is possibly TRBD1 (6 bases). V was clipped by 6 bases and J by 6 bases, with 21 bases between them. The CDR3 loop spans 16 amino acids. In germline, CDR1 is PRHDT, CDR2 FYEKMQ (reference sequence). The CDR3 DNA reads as TGTGCCAGCAGTCTCTCGGGACATGGGATCAAAAACACCATATATTTT. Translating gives CASSLSGHGIKNTIYF.

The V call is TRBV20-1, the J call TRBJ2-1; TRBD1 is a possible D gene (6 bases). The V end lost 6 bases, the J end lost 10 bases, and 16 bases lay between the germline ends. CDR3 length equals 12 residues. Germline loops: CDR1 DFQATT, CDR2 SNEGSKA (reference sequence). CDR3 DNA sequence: TGCAGTGCAAATAGGGGGACCTCCGAGCAGTTCTTC. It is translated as CSANRGTSEQFF.

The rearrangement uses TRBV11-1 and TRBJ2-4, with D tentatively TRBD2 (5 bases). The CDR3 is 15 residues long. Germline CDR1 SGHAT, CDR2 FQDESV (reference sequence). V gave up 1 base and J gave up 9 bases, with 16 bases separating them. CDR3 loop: CASSLGGSRRTIQYF. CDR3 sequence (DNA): TGTGCCAGCAGCTTAGGTGGGAGCCGGAGAACCATTCAGTACTTC.

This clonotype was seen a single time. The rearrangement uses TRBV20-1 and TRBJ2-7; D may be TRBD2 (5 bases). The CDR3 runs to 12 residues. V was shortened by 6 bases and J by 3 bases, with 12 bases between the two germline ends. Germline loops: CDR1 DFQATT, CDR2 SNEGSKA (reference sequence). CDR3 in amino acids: CSAGVEIYEQYF. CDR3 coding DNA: TGCAGTGCCGGGGTAGAGATCTACGAGCAGTACTTC.

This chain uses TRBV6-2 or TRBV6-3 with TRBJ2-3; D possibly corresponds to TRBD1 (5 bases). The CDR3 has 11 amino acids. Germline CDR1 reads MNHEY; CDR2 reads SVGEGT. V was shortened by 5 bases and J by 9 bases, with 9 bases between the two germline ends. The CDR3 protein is CASSQTATQYF. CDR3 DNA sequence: TGTGCCAGCAGTCAGACAGCAACGCAGTATTTT.

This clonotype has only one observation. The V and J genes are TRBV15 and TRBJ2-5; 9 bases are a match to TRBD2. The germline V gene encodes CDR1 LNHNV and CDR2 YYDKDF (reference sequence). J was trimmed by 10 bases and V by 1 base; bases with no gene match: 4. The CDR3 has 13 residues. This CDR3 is CATSRVPSGVQYF. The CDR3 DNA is TGTGCCACCAGCAGAGTTCCTAGCGGGGTCCAGTACTTC.

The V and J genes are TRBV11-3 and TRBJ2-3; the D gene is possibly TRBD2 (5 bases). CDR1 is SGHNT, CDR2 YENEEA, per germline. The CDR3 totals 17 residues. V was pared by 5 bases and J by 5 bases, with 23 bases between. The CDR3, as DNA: TGTGCCAGCAGCCCGACCCGTCAGCGCGGTGCGGGAGATACGCAGTATTTT. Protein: CASSPTRQRGAGDTQYF.

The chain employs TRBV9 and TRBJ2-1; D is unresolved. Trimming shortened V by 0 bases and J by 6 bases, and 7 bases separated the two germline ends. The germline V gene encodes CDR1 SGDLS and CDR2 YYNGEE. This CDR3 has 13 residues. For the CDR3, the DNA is TGTGCCAGCAGCGTAGGAGCGTTCAATGAGCAGTTCTTC. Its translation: CASSVGAFNEQFF.

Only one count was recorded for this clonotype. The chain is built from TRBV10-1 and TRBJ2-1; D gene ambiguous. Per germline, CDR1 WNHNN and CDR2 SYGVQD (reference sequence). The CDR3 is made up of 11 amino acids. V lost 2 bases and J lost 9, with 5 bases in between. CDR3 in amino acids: CASSEGSEQFF. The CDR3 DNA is TGCGCCAGCAGTGAGGGGTCTGAGCAGTTCTTC.

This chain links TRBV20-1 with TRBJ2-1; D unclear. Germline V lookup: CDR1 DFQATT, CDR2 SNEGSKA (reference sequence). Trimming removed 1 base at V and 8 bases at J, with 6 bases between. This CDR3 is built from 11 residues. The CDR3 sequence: CSARVGDEQFF. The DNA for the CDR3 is TGCAGTGCTAGAGTCGGCGATGAGCAGTTCTTC.

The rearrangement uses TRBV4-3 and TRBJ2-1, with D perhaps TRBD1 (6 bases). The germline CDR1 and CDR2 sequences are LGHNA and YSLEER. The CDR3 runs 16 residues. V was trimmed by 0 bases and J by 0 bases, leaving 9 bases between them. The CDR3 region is CASSQDLGGSYNEQFF. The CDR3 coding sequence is TGCGCCAGCAGCCAAGACCTAGGGGGCTCCTACAATGAGCAGTTCTTC.